What follows describes a single TCR beta chain. Germline V CDR1 and CDR2: SGHAT, FQNNGV. With 5 bases clipped from V and 6 bases from J, the junction kept 12 bases outside the gene matches. The CDR3 sequence is 15 residues long. This sample was included in a study of patients and donors after allogeneic stem cell transplantation. TCRdb re-called the RT-PCR reads with MiXCR, one entry per CDR3 protein. This table has roughly 940,000 distinct CDR3 sequences, around 17% appearing once. Sequencing used blood, either unsorted or a sorted T cell fraction (not recorded which). The V and J genes are TRBV11-2 and TRBJ1-1, with 7 bases aligning to TRBD1. This TCR derives from a human donor who was either an allogeneic HSCT recipient or a stem cell or donor lymphocyte infusion donor (not recorded which). It is not recorded whose cells these are; they may come from a transplant donor. The CDR3 loop is CASSHRQGKFAEAFF. CDR3 DNA: TGTGCCAGCAGCCACAGACAGGGCAAATTTGCTGAAGCTTTCTTT.